This TCR beta chain originates from a study of cytotoxic CD8 clonotypes in ibrutinib-treated CLL. Study details: There were, on average, approximately 260,000 productive templates and approximately 94,000 productive rearrangements per sample.

The study's findings and limits: Public clonotypes showed up rarely, and on treatment they shrank or held steady. Measured clonality at baseline was greater than in age-matched healthy donors and tracked with circulating CD8+ T-cell counts. Clonality went up at ibrutinib response and then declined back toward baseline at progression.

Repertoires were generated with immunoSEQ multiplex PCR, while TCRdb's copy carries only in-frame clones and drops some. Of roughly 250,000 clones listed, around three quarters are singletons. This clone was detected a few times. Its antigen remains unidentified. The CDR3 runs 12 residues. The ends were cut back, 2 bases at V and 4 bases at J, with 5 bases in the middle. The V gene's germline CDR1 is SGHTA and CDR2 FQGTGA. V and J are TRBV7-3 and TRBJ2-5; tentative D call: TRBD2 (5 bases). The TCR sequence derives from a human donor with chronic lymphocytic leukemia. Material: PBMCs, obtained after 24 months of ibrutinib treatment. CDR3 amino acids: CASSLAGETQYF. CDR3 nucleotide sequence: TGTGCCAGCAGCTTAGCGGGAGAGACCCAGTACTTC.